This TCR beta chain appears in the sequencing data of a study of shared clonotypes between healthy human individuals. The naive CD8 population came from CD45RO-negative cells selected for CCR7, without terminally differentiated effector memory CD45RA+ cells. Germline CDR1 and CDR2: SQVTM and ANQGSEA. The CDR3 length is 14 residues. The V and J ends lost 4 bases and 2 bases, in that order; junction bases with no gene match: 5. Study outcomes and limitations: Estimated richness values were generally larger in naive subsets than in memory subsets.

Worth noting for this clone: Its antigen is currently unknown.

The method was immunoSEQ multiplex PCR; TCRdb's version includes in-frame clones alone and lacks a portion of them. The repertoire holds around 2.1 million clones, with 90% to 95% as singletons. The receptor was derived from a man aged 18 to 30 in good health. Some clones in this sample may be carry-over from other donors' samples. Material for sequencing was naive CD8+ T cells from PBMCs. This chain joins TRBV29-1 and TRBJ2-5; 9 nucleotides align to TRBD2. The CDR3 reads CSVVPAGGQETQYF. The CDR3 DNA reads TGCAGCGTTGTCCCCGCGGGAGGGCAAGAGACCCAGTACTTC.